The rows below give T cell receptor beta chains drawn from one sample of a study of control samples from healthy donors and cancer patients. The assay was immunoSEQ multiplex PCR, and TCRdb's table has in-frame clones only and misses some. In the table there are about 120,000 clones, around nine tenths of which are singletons. The sample taken for sequencing was blood. The receptors were gathered from a man aged 40-55 years in good health. The CDR3 runs from the conserved cysteine through the conserved F or W. Fields, in order: D gene, J gene, clone size, V gene, CDR3 length, CDR3 DNA, CDR3 protein. The D gene is left open where the match is weak. Some rows have no size entry. The others give once, few or many, or a class for an expanded clone.

. | TRBJ2-2 | . | TRBV2 | 13 | TGTGCCAGCAGAGGGGATCGAACCGGGGAGCTGTTTTTT | CASRGDRTGELFF
. | TRBJ1-6 | once | TRBV7-9 | 15 | TGTGCCAGCACCCAAGTGGGGAGTTTCGGTTCACCCCTCCACTTT | CASTQVGSFGSPLHF
. | TRBJ2-3 | . | TRBV5-1 | 16 | TGCGCCAGCAGCGCTCTAGACGGGAGACTCACAGATACGCAGTATTTT | CASSALDGRLTDTQYF
TRBD1 | TRBJ1-2 | . | TRBV2 | 15 | TGTGCCAGCAGTGAATGGTCCGGGGGACAGGATGGCTACACCTTC | CASSEWSGGQDGYTF
. | TRBJ1-4 | . | TRBV30 | 16 | TGTGCCTGGGCGCTCGGTCGGTTGGGCCTTAATGAAAAACTGTTTTTT | CAWALGRLGLNEKLFF
. | TRBJ1-1 | . | TRBV6-5 | 15 | TGTGCCAGCAGTTACCAACGGATTATGAACACTGAAGCTTTCTTT | CASSYQRIMNTEAFF
TRBD1 | TRBJ1-2 | . | TRBV30 | 12 | TGTGCCGGTTACGGGACAGCCTATGGCTACACCTTC | CAGYGTAYGYTF
. | TRBJ1-6 | . | TRBV25-1 | 16 | TGTGCCAGCAGGGACATCCTGGGCCTCGATAATTCACCCCTCCACTTT | CASRDILGLDNSPLHF
. | TRBJ1-1 | . | TRBV25-1 | 13 | TGTGCCAGCACTCAATTAAGTAACACTGAAGCTTTCTTT | CASTQLSNTEAFF
TRBD1 | TRBJ1-1 | . | TRBV6-5 | 14 | TGTGCCAGCAGTAGGACAGGGATGGATACTGAAGCTTTCTTT | CASSRTGMDTEAFF
TRBD2 | TRBJ2-3 | . | TRBV6-5 | 14 | TGTGCCACACAACGGGGGGGCCCGGCAGATACGCAGTATTTT | CATQRGGPADTQYF
TRBD2 | TRBJ2-7 | . | TRBV29-1 | 15 | TGCAGCGTCGACATGGGACTAGCGGGGGCTCGAGAGCAGTACTTC | CSVDMGLAGAREQYF
. | TRBJ2-7 | . | TRBV11-3 | 15 | TGTGCCAGCAGAGAAACGGGACGGGCAACCTACGAGCAGTACTTC | CASRETGRATYEQYF
TRBD2 | TRBJ2-7 | . | TRBV7-3 | 14 | TGTGCCAGCAGCTTAGCAGCGGGGAGCTACGAGCAGTACTTC | CASSLAAGSYEQYF
. | TRBJ2-1 | . | TRBV7-8 | 14 | TGTGCCAGCAGCTTCCCTCTCGGAGTCCATGAGCAGTTCTTC | CASSFPLGVHEQFF
. | TRBJ1-2 | few | TRBV7-8 | 14 | TGTGCCAGCAGCCGAGATCCCCAGGGGTCTGGCTACACCTTC | CASSRDPQGSGYTF
. | TRBJ2-7 | . | TRBV6-5 | 15 | TGTGCCAGCAGTCCCCAAGTGGGGGGCTTTTACGAGCAGTACTTC | CASSPQVGGFYEQYF
. | TRBJ2-5 | . | TRBV7-9 | 13 | TGTGCCAGCAGCTTAGTCGCTCTTGAGCCCCAGTACTTC | CASSLVALEPQYF
. | TRBJ1-2 | . | TRBV2 | 12 | TGTGCCAGCTCCCGGTGGGGGTATGGCTACACCTTC | CASSRWGYGYTF
. | TRBJ2-2 | . | TRBV19 | 14 | TGTGCCAGTAGGCACCAAGGGAGACAGGCGCTAGCTGTTTTT | CASRHQGRQALAVF
TRBD1 | TRBJ1-2 | . | TRBV5-1 | 14 | TGCGCCAGCAGCCTAGGGACAGGGAACTATGGCTACACCTTC | CASSLGTGNYGYTF
. | TRBJ1-5 | . | TRBV6-1 | 13 | TGTGCCAGCAGTGATAGGTTTTATCAGCCCCAGCATTTT | CASSDRFYQPQHF
. | TRBJ2-7 | . | TRBV5-1 | 14 | TGCGCCAGCAGCACCGGGACGAACTCCTACGAGCAGTACTTC | CASSTGTNSYEQYF
. | TRBJ2-2 | . | TRBV4-3 | 14 | TGCGCCAGCAGCCAAGAAGTAGGGGGCGGGGAGCTGTTTTTT | CASSQEVGGGELFF
. | TRBJ2-2 | . | TRBV3-1/TRBV3-2 | 12 | TGTGCCAGCAGACGTCCTACCGGGGAGCTGTTTTTT | CASRRPTGELFF
TRBD1 | TRBJ2-1 | . | TRBV19 | 17 | TGTGCCAGTAGTATTGGGAACCGATGGGACAGGGTCCATGAGCAGTTCTTC | CASSIGNRWDRVHEQFF
. | TRBJ1-1 | . | TRBV6-2/TRBV6-3 | 13 | TGTGCCAGCAGTGCAGGGAGTAGGGCTGAAGCTTTCTTT | CASSAGSRAEAFF
. | TRBJ2-5 | few | TRBV19 | 15 | TGTGCCAGTAGTACCGCTCTAGCGAAGAAAGAGACCCAGTACTTC | CASSTALAKKETQYF
. | TRBJ2-4 | . | TRBV4-1 | 21 | TGCGCCAGCAGCACTAATCTCAGGGGCCGGGAGGTAACCTTAGCCAAAAACATTCAGTACTTC | CASSTNLRGREVTLAKNIQYF
TRBD2 | TRBJ2-5 | . | TRBV3-1/TRBV3-2 | 17 | TGTGCCAGCAGCCAAGATGGGCTAGCGGAGTACCAAGAGACCCAGTACTTC | CASSQDGLAEYQETQYF
TRBD1 | TRBJ2-1 | . | TRBV5-1 | 15 | TGCGCCAGCAGCACCGGGACAGGCTCCTACAATGAGCAGTTCTTC | CASSTGTGSYNEQFF
. | TRBJ2-3 | . | TRBV6-2/TRBV6-3 | 14 | TGTGCCAGCAGTTCCGGGGTGATCACAGATACGCAGTATTTT | CASSSGVITDTQYF
TRBD1 | TRBJ1-6 | medium-sized | TRBV6-1 | 15 | TGTGCCAGCAGTGAAGGCGAGGGGGCGAATTCACCCCTCCACTTT | CASSEGEGANSPLHF
. | TRBJ1-1 | . | TRBV7-9 | 15 | TGTGCCAGCAGCTTAGCCGGTCAGGAGGGCACTGAAGCTTTCTTT | CASSLAGQEGTEAFF
TRBD1 | TRBJ2-7 | . | TRBV2 | 14 | TGTGCCAGCAGTACTCAGGGGGCCTCCTACGAGCAGTACTTC | CASSTQGASYEQYF
. | TRBJ2-7 | . | TRBV7-8 | 17 | TGTGCCAGCAGCTTAGCGGAAACGGGGAGTCTCTACTACGAGCAGTACTTC | CASSLAETGSLYYEQYF
. | TRBJ2-1 | once | TRBV25-1 | 16 | TGTGCCAGCAGCCCCCTGGGGAGGGGGAACTACAATGAGCAGTTCTTC | CASSPLGRGNYNEQFF
TRBD2 | TRBJ2-5 | few | TRBV15 | 16 | TGTGCCACCAGCAGAGGGGTTAGCGGGGGGGAAGAGACCCAGTACTTC | CATSRGVSGGEETQYF
. | TRBJ1-2 | . | TRBV6-2/TRBV6-3 | 15 | TGTGCCAGCAGCCCCTTTGTAGGGGGATCGGGCGGCTACACCTTC | CASSPFVGGSGGYTF
TRBD1 | TRBJ2-2 | . | TRBV9 | 15 | TGTGCCAGCAGCCACGGGACAGTCAACACCGGGGAGCTGTTTTTT | CASSHGTVNTGELFF